The 7 T cell receptor beta chains presented below share a single source sample, sequenced in a study of blood T cell repertoires in COVID-19. The data were produced by immunoSEQ multiplex PCR, yet TCRdb's version contains in-frame clones alone and is incomplete. This table has approximately 73,000 clones, approximately 86% appearing once. The sample comprised peripheral blood. Receptors were obtained from a woman aged 55 to 70 with acute or convalescent COVID-19.

This chain uses TRBV30 with TRBJ2-7; D might be TRBD1 (7 bases). The CDR3 runs to 13 residues. Trimming pared 4 bases from V and 7 bases from J, leaving 17 bases between. Germline values: CDR1 GTSNPN, CDR2 SVGIG (reference sequence). CDR3 sequence reads: CAWTEGARQEQYF. CDR3 sequence (DNA): TGTGCCTGGACGGAGGGGGCGCGGCAGGAGCAGTACTTC. Complete variable domain (other parts from reference TRBV30 and TRBJ2-7): SQTIHQWPATLVQPVGSPLSLECTVEGTSNPNLYWYRQAAGRGLQLLFYSVGIGQISSEVPQNLSASRPQDRQFILSSKKLLLSDSGFYLCAWTEGARQEQYFGPGTRLTVT.

CDR3 nucleotides: TGCAGCGTTAGACTAGCGGATTCCACAGATACGCAGTATTTT. It yields the protein CSVRLADSTDTQYF. The rearrangement joins TRBV29-1 to TRBJ2-3; 9 positions match TRBD2. The CDR3 spans 14 residues. V dropped 5 bases and J dropped 2; count of bases not matched to a gene: 5. The germline gives CDR1 SQVTM, CDR2 ANQGSEA.

This rearrangement joins TRBV3-1 (or the pseudogene TRBV3-2) to TRBJ2-3; 7 bases are shared with TRBD2. The germline CDR1 and CDR2 sequences are LGHDT and YNNKEL (reference sequence). This CDR3 has 15 amino acids. After removal of 4 bases from V and 1 base from J, the junction contained 5 bases not matched to a gene. The CDR3 coding sequence is TGTGCCAGCAGCCCTCTTCTAGCGGGCACAGATACGCAGTATTTT. Its translation is CASSPLLAGTDTQYF.

The chain joins TRBV2 to TRBJ2-1, with 11 bases fitting TRBD1. From germline, CDR1 is SNHLY and CDR2 FYNNEI. V lost 2 bases, J lost 3 bases, and 6 bases stayed unmatched. This CDR3 is built from 17 residues. This CDR3 is CASSELGQGAFYNEQFF. As DNA, the CDR3 is TGTGCCAGCAGTGAATTAGGACAGGGGGCTTTCTACAATGAGCAGTTCTTC.

This clone was picked up a small number of times. The chain carries TRBV28 and TRBJ2-7, with 7 nucleotides matching TRBD2. With 10 bases clipped from V and 0 bases from J, the junction kept 3 bases outside the gene matches. The CDR3 totals 12 residues. The germline CDR1 and CDR2 sequences are MDHEN and SYDVKM. CDR3 nucleotides: TGTGCCATAGGCGGGAGCTCCTACGAGCAGTACTTC. Translated: CAIGGSSYEQYF.

This clone occurred a few times. The chain couples TRBV27 to TRBJ2-7, with TRBD2 matching 9 bases. CDR1 and CDR2 from the germline V gene are MNHEY and SMNVEV (reference sequence). The CDR3 spans 17 residues. V trimming: 6 bases; J trimming: 0 bases; junction bases outside the gene matches: 12. CDR3 sequence (DNA): TGTGCCAGCAGCCGGCCGAAAGCGGGAGGCGGCTCCTACGAGCAGTACTTC. The encoded protein is CASSRPKAGGGSYEQYF.

This clone was recorded a few times. This rearrangement joins TRBV10-1 to TRBJ1-5; D remains unclear. Trimming cost V 7 bases and J 0 bases, with 7 bases left between them. Germline values: CDR1 WNHNN, CDR2 SYGVQD (reference sequence). There are 13 residues in the CDR3. For the CDR3, the DNA is TGCGCCAGCAACGGTCGTAGCAATCAGCCCCAGCATTTT. This encodes CASNGRSNQPQHF.